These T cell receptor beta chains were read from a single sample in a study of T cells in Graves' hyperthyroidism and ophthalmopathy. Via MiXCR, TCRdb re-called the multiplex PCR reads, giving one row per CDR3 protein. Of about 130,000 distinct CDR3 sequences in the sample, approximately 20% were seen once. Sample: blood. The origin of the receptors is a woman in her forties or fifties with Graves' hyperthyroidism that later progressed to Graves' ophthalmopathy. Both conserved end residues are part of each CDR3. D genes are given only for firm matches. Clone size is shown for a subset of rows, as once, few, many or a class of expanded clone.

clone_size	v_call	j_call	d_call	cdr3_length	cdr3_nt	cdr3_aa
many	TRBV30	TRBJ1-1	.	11	TGTGCCTGGAGAACGAGCCCTGAAGCTTTCTTT	CAWRTSPEAFF
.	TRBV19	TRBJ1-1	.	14	TGTGCCAGTAGTAAAACAGGGAGAACCACTGAAGCTTTCTTT	CASSKTGRTTEAFF
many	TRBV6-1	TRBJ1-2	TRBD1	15	TGTGCCAGCAGCTACGGACAGGGGGATGTTTATGGCTACACCTTC	CASSYGQGDVYGYTF
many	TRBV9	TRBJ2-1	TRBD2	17	TGTGCCAGCAGCCCTAGCGGGAGGGTTCGCCCCTACAATGAGCAGTTCTTC	CASSPSGRVRPYNEQFF
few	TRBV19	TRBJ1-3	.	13	TGTGCCAGCTACAGTGGCTCTGGAAACACCATATATTTT	CASYSGSGNTIYF
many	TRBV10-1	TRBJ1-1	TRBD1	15	TGCGCCAGCGGCACGCACAGGGGGCTGAACACTGAAGCTTTCTTT	CASGTHRGLNTEAFF
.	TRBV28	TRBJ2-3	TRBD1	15	TGTGCCAGCAGCCCGGTGGACAGGGGGGCAGATACGCAGTATTTT	CASSPVDRGADTQYF
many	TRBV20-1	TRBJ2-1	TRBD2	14	TGCAGTGCTAGAAGGCTAGCGGATTACAATGAGCAGTTCTTC	CSARRLADYNEQFF
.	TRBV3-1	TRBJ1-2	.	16	TGTGCCAGCAGCCAAGATTCCGGTTCGCGGGGCTATGGCTACACCTTC	CASSQDSGSRGYGYTF
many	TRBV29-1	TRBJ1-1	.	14	TGCAGCGTTGCAGTCCGGGGCCAGAACACTGAAGCTTTCTTT	CSVAVRGQNTEAFF
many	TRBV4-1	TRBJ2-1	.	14	TGCGCCAGCAGCCAAGCTTTGTGGACAGATGAGCAGTTCTTC	CASSQALWTDEQFF
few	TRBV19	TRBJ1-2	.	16	TGTGCCAGTAGTATAGTGTCGACGGCGGGGACCTATGGCTACACCTTC	CASSIVSTAGTYGYTF
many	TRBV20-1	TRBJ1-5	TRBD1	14	TGCAGTGCTAGAGGGGACAGGGGAGGTCAGCCCCAGCATTTT	CSARGDRGGQPQHF
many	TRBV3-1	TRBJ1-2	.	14	TGTGCCAGCAGCCAAGGCAAAAAGGGGTGGGGCTACACCTTC	CASSQGKKGWGYTF
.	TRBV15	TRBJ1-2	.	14	TGTGCCACCAGCAGAGCCGGGACAAACTATGGCTACACCTTC	CATSRAGTNYGYTF
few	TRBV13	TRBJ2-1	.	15	TGTGCCAGCAGCCTTGTCGCAGCGGTCTACAATGAGCAGTTCTTC	CASSLVAAVYNEQFF
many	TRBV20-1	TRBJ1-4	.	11	TGCAGTGCAGGGATCGACGAAAAACTGTTTTTT	CSAGIDEKLFF
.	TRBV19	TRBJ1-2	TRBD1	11	TGTGCCAGCCAGGGGGGACATGGCTACACCTTC	CASQGGHGYTF
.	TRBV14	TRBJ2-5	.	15	TGTGCCAGCAGTCGACTCATGGGGACCCAAGAGACCCAGTACTTC	CASSRLMGTQETQYF
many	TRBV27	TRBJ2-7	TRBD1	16	TGTGCCAGCAGTTTACTACGCGCCAGGGGGTCCTACGAGCAGTACTTC	CASSLLRARGSYEQYF
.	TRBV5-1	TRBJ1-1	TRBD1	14	TGCGCCAGCAGCTTCGGACAGGGGGGCACTGAAGCTTTCTTT	CASSFGQGGTEAFF
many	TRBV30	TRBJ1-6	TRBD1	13	TGTGCCTGGACGGGACAGGATTATTCACCCCTCCACTTT	CAWTGQDYSPLHF
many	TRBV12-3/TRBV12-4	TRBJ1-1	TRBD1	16	TGTGCCAGCAGTTTGGGGCCGCAGGGGGCTACTACTGAAGCTTTCTTT	CASSLGPQGATTEAFF
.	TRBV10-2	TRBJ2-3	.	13	TGCGCCAGCAGGGAGTTTAGCACAGATACGCAGTATTTT	CASREFSTDTQYF
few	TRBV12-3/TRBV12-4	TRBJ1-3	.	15	TGTGCCAGCAGCCCGCACCGGCTGGCGGGAAACACCATATATTTT	CASSPHRLAGNTIYF
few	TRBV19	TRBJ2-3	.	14	TGTGCCAGTAGTTTGACAGCTAGCACAGATACGCAGTATTTT	CASSLTASTDTQYF
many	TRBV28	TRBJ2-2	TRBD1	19	TGTGCCAGCAGTCTGCGGGAAATGGGGACAGGGGCGCAGGGCGGGGAGCTGTTTTTT	CASSLREMGTGAQGGELFF
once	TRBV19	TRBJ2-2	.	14	TGTGCCAGTAGTATTCAGGGAAACACCGGGGAGCTGTTTTTT	CASSIQGNTGELFF
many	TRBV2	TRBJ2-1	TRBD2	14	TGTGCCAGCAGTGCGCTAGCGGGAGGGAGTGAGCAGTTCTTC	CASSALAGGSEQFF
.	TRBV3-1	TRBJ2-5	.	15	TGTGCCAGCAGCCAAGGGTGGGGGCTGTTAGAGACCCAGTACTTC	CASSQGWGLLETQYF
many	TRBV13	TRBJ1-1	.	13	TGTGCCAGCAGCTTAAAGGCGAACACTGAAGCTTTCTTT	CASSLKANTEAFF
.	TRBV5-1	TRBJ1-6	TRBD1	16	TGCGCCAGCAGCTTGTCCGGGACAGGCTTAAATTCACCCCTCCACTTT	CASSLSGTGLNSPLHF
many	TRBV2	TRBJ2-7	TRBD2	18	TGTGCCAGCAAAGCCCCTGGATTTGCGGGAGGGCTCAATTACGAGCAGTACTTC	CASKAPGFAGGLNYEQYF
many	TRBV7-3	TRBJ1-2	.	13	TGTGCCAGCAGCTTTGATGGCGGCTATGGCTACACCTTC	CASSFDGGYGYTF
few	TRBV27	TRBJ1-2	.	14	TGTGCCAGCCGCTACGCGGGACACAACTATGGCTACACCTTC	CASRYAGHNYGYTF
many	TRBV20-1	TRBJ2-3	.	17	TGCAGTGCTAGTTACGACCCCGGAGAGTCGTCCACAGATACGCAGTATTTT	CSASYDPGESSTDTQYF
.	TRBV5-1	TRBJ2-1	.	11	TGCGCCAGCAGCTCGACGAATGAGCAGTTCTTC	CASSSTNEQFF
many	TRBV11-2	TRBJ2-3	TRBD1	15	TGTGCCAGCAGCTCTGACAGGGGGCGGACAGATACGCAGTATTTT	CASSSDRGRTDTQYF
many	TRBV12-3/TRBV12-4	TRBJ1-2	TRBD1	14	TGTGCCAGCAGTGCTTCCGGGACAGGGAGTGGCTACACCTTC	CASSASGTGSGYTF
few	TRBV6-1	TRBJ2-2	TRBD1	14	TGTGCCAGCAGGACAGGGGGCGGTACCGGGGAGCTGTTTTTT	CASRTGGGTGELFF
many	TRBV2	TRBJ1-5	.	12	TGTGCCAGCAGTGTACAAGGTTCAACCCAGCATTTT	CASSVQGSTQHF
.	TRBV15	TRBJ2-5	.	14	TGTGCCACCAGCAGAGACTTTGGGGGGGAGACCCAGTACTTC	CATSRDFGGETQYF
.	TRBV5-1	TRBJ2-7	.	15	TGCGCCAGCAACGGAGGAGGAGGGAACTCCTACGAGCAGTACTTC	CASNGGGGNSYEQYF
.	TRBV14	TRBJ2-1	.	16	TGTGCCAGCAGCGGCTGGAAACTAGACTCCTACAATGAGCAGTTCTTC	CASSGWKLDSYNEQFF
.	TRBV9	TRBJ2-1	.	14	TGTGCCAGCAGCGCGGGACTCCTGGGTAGTGAGCAGTTCTTC	CASSAGLLGSEQFF
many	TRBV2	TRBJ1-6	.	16	TGTGCCAGCAGTGCTGAGGGGGGAGGGGGAGAATCACCCCTCCACTTT	CASSAEGGGGESPLHF
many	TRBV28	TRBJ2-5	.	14	TGTGCCAGCAGTTTATATGAGGGTTTGGAGACCCAGTACTTC	CASSLYEGLETQYF
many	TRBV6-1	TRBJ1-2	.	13	TGTGCCAGCACCCCGGGACACATCTATGGCTACACCTTC	CASTPGHIYGYTF
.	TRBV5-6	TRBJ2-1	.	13	TGTGCCAGCATAAGAGGGGCGGGCAATGAGCAGTTCTTC	CASIRGAGNEQFF
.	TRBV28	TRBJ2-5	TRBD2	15	TGTGCCAGCAGTTTGCGGGGAGGGCCGCGAGAGACCCAGTACTTC	CASSLRGGPRETQYF